Shown below are 30 T cell receptor beta chains from a single sample sequenced in a study of T cell repertoires in breast cancer. Unpaired genes were suppressed by blocking oligonucleotides during a second nested PCR. From the emulsion pairing reads, TCRdb called clonotypes with MiXCR, one entry per CDR3 protein. The sample holds about 40,000 distinct CDR3 sequences; under 50% are singletons and the top ten take around three fifths. An expanded emulsion RT-PCR with primers for all TCR V genes paired CD8+ T cell chains. Sequences were obtained from CD8+ T cells. The receptors come from a pool of human donors with breast cancer or a healthy control (not recorded which).

The chain combines TRBV15 with TRBJ1-2; D is possibly TRBD1 (6 bases). The CDR3 extends over 17 amino acids. Trimming pared 0 bases from V and 4 bases from J, leaving 18 bases between. The V gene's germline CDR1 is LNHNV and CDR2 YYDKDF (reference sequence). The CDR3 loop is CATSRDPSPGDPYGYTF. Here the CDR3 DNA reads TGTGCCACCAGCAGAGATCCATCCCCAGGGGACCCCTATGGCTACACCTTC.

The chain recombines TRBV6-1 with TRBJ2-7, with D perhaps TRBD1 or TRBD2 (5 bases each). Germline V CDR1 and CDR2: MNHNS, SASEGT. V lost 6 bases, J lost 2 bases, and 8 bases lay in between. CDR3 size: 12 residues. The CDR3 protein is CASSGTAYEQYF. CDR3 nucleotides: TGTGCCAGCAGCGGGACGGCCTACGAGCAGTACTTC.

As to this clonotype: This may be a read error, as it is one base from a much larger clone. The CDR3 DNA reads as TGTGCCAACGGGCTTATAGACAGACCGCAAGAGACCCAGTACTTC. This codes for CANGLIDRPQETQYF. V gene TRBV27 combines with J gene TRBJ2-5; D is possibly TRBD1 (5 bases). Germline V gene lookup returns CDR1 MNHEY and CDR2 SMNVEV (reference sequence). The CDR3 length is 15 residues. Trimming left V 10 bases short and J 2 bases short, with 20 bases between.

The chain links TRBV7-9 to TRBJ2-5, with D possibly matching TRBD1 (6 bases). The germline gives CDR1 SEHNR, CDR2 FQNEAQ (reference sequence). The length of the CDR3 is 14 residues. V shed 4 bases and J shed 3 bases, with 12 bases lying between them. CDR3 DNA sequence: TGTGCCAGCAGCTCCACAGGGTGGGAAGAGACCCAGTACTTC. Translated, it gives CASSSTGWEETQYF.

This clonotype was detected once. CDR3 coding DNA: TGTGCCACCAGCAGAGGGGGGGCAACTAATGAAAAACTGTTTTTT. This encodes CATSRGGATNEKLFF. The chain has TRBV15 and TRBJ1-4; possibly TRBD1 for D (5 bases). CDR3 length equals 15 residues. Germline CDR1 LNHNV, CDR2 YYDKDF (reference sequence). Trimming pared 1 base from V and 0 bases from J, leaving 6 bases between.

CDR3 in amino acids: CASSLDGSNEKLFF. CDR3 nucleotides: TGCGCCAGCAGCTTGGACGGCAGTAATGAAAAACTGTTTTTT. This chain links TRBV5-1 with TRBJ1-4; D uncertain. Trimming pared 0 bases from V and 4 bases from J, leaving 7 bases between. This CDR3 comprises 14 residues. Looked up from germline, CDR1 is SGHRS and CDR2 is YFSETQ.

The genes are TRBV29-1 and TRBJ1-6; D is uncertain. The V end was cut by 4 bases, the J end by 8 bases, with 12 bases between. The germline V gene encodes CDR1 SQVTM and CDR2 ANQGSEA. This CDR3 spans 13 amino acids. Here the CDR3 reads CSVGEGGDSPLHF. CDR3 in DNA: TGCAGCGTTGGGGAGGGTGGGGATTCACCCCTCCACTTT.

V is TRBV3-1 and J is TRBJ2-1, with TRBD2 identical over 9 bases. Trimming took 5 bases from V and 7 from J; bases not matched to a gene: 9. In germline, CDR1 is LGHDT, CDR2 YNNKEL (reference sequence). The CDR3 spans 15 residues. This CDR3 reads CASSSPGLALNEQFF. The DNA for the CDR3 is TGTGCCAGCAGCTCCCCGGGACTAGCCCTAAATGAGCAGTTCTTC.

The genes are TRBV4-1 and TRBJ1-1, with TRBD1 matching 12 bases. Germline CDR1 and CDR2: MGHRA and YSYEKL. The CDR3 has 16 residues. With V trimmed by 1 base and J by 7 bases, 7 bases remained unmatched. In DNA, the CDR3 is TGCGCCAGCAGCCAAGGAGGGACAGGGGGCGCAATTGAAGCTTTCTTT. Translating gives CASSQGGTGGAIEAFF.

This sequence joins TRBV7-3 and TRBJ2-5; D is ambiguous. The CDR3 covers 13 residues. Germline V gene sequence: CDR1 SGHTA, CDR2 FQGTGA. V dropped 5 bases and J dropped 7 bases, with 14 bases sitting between them. The CDR3, as DNA: TGTGCCAGCAGCGCCTCGTTGGGGTCGACCCAGTACTTC. Protein sequence: CASSASLGSTQYF.

This clonotype has only a few counts. The V and J genes are TRBV4-2 and TRBJ1-2; D is perhaps TRBD1 (5 bases). The CDR3 covers 16 residues. The ends were cut back, 0 bases at V and 9 bases at J, with 20 bases in the middle. The V gene's germline CDR1 is LGHNA and CDR2 YNFKEQ. CDR3 coding DNA: TGTGCCAGCAGCCAAGACAGGGTGAATAACTTCGGTAGCTACACCTTC. Translating it yields CASSQDRVNNFGSYTF.

In regard to this clonotype: A read error may explain this, as a much larger clone is one base away. The gene calls are TRBV25-1 and TRBJ2-7; perhaps D is TRBD1 or TRBD2 (5 bases each). The CDR3 totals 12 residues. From germline, CDR1 is MGHDK and CDR2 SYGVNS. The CDR3 is CASSGDLYGQYF. CDR3 sequence (DNA): TGTGCCAGCAGTGGGGACCTCTACGGGCAGTACTTC.

On this clonotype itself: A much larger clone is a single base away; this may be a read error. The rearrangement links TRBV20-1 to TRBJ2-7, with a weak D call TRBD2 (5 bases). Per germline, CDR1 DFQATT and CDR2 SNEGSKA (reference sequence). V lost 6 bases and J lost 5, with 17 bases in between. This CDR3 has 13 amino acids. The CDR3 DNA reads as TGCAGTGCCCGACGGGGAGAAGGCGACGAGCAGTACTTC. It yields the protein CSARRGEGDEQYF.

V is TRBV7-8 and J is TRBJ1-4; D is ambiguous. Germline-derived CDR1 and CDR2 are SGHVS and FQNEAQ. Trimming took off 3 bases at V and 0 bases at J, with 5 bases between the two ends. CDR3 length equals 14 residues. For the CDR3, the DNA is TGTGCCAGCAGCTTGGGTGCAACTAATGAAAAACTGTTTTTT. Its protein product is CASSLGATNEKLFF.

The genes are TRBV28 and TRBJ2-7, with 11 bases identical to TRBD1. Germline V CDR1 and CDR2: MDHEN, SYDVKM. The CDR3 has 15 amino acids. V shed 5 bases and J 3 bases; nucleotides not matched to a gene: 6. As DNA, the CDR3 is TGTGCCAGCAGTCCCGGGACAGGGGGGAACTACGAGCAGTACTTC. Protein: CASSPGTGGNYEQYF.

Only a few counts were recorded for this clonotype. This sequence joins TRBV7-2 and TRBJ1-1; D remains unclear. CDR1 SGHTA and CDR2 FQGNSA come from the germline V gene. The CDR3 has 13 amino acids. Trimming stripped 3 bases from V and 3 bases from J, with 8 bases between. The chain's CDR3 is CASSFFFDTEAFF. CDR3 DNA: TGTGCCAGCAGCTTCTTTTTCGACACTGAAGCTTTCTTT.

This clonotype occurred a few times. The chain carries TRBV5-1 and TRBJ1-1; 7 bases match TRBD1. Germline CDR1 and CDR2: SGHRS and YFSETQ. With V trimmed by 3 bases and J by 7 bases, 6 bases remained unmatched. The CDR3 runs to 13 residues. The CDR3 nucleotides are TGCGCCAGCAGCTCAGGACAGGACCGTGAAGCTTTCTTT. Translating it yields CASSSGQDREAFF.

The rearrangement links TRBV7-2 to TRBJ2-7, with 9 bases fitting TRBD2. The CDR3 extends over 15 amino acids. V was pared by 5 bases and J by 2 bases, with 7 bases of the junction left unmatched. CDR1 is SGHTA, CDR2 FQGNSA, per germline. DNA for the CDR3: TGTGCCAGCAGCCCAAATAGCGGGGGACCCTACGAGCAGTACTTC. It encodes CASSPNSGGPYEQYF.

This clonotype was observed a handful of times. This chain joins TRBV15 and TRBJ2-1; a weak D match, TRBD2 (6 bases). The ends were cut back, 3 bases at V and 0 bases at J, with 9 bases in the middle. The CDR3 is 15 residues long. The germline V gene encodes CDR1 LNHNV and CDR2 YYDKDF (reference sequence). The chain's CDR3 is CATSSDGSSYNEQFF. Here the CDR3 DNA reads TGTGCCACCAGCAGCGACGGGAGCTCCTACAATGAGCAGTTCTTC.

This chain joins TRBV20-1 and TRBJ2-5; 8 positions match TRBD1. There are 13 residues in the CDR3. The V gene's germline CDR1 is DFQATT and CDR2 SNEGSKA (reference sequence). With 5 bases clipped from V and 5 bases from J, the junction kept 7 bases outside the gene matches. CDR3 region: CSAQAGGRETQYF. The DNA for the CDR3 is TGCAGTGCTCAAGCAGGGGGCAGGGAGACCCAGTACTTC.

This clonotype was counted a few times. The J gene is TRBJ1-1, the V gene TRBV6-1, with D possibly TRBD1 on 5 matching bases. CDR1 is MNHNS, CDR2 SASEGT, per germline. Trimming took off 11 bases at V and 6 bases at J, with 19 bases between the two ends. The CDR3 consists of 13 residues. The CDR3 region is CAAARGGRSEAFF. The CDR3 bases are TGTGCCGCGGCGCGGGGGGGAAGGTCTGAAGCTTTCTTT.

The V call is TRBV18, the J call TRBJ2-7; 8 positions agree with TRBD1. This CDR3 has 16 amino acids. Germline CDR1 KGHSH, CDR2 LQKENI. Trimming removed 2 bases from V and 3 bases from J; junction bases left unmatched: 9. CDR3 sequence reads: CASSPSGGAALYEQYF. CDR3 bases: TGTGCCAGCTCACCATCAGGGGGCGCAGCGCTCTACGAGCAGTACTTC.

This chain uses TRBV6-1 with TRBJ2-1; D ambiguous. Germline V gives CDR1 MNHNS, CDR2 SASEGT. Trimming stripped 7 bases from V and 6 bases from J, with 13 bases between. The length of the CDR3 is 13 residues. For the CDR3, the DNA is TGTGCCAGCACAAAGACCGCGTTCAATGAGCAGTTCTTC. This sequence encodes CASTKTAFNEQFF.

Ten or more counts support this clonotype. The V and J genes are TRBV6-1 and TRBJ2-5, with D hard to call. CDR1 MNHNS and CDR2 SASEGT come from the germline V gene. This CDR3 spans 13 amino acids. Deletions cut 5 bases from V and 0 bases from J, with 7 bases between. The CDR3 spells CASSWENQETQYF. Here the CDR3 DNA reads TGTGCCAGCAGTTGGGAAAACCAAGAGACCCAGTACTTC.

This rearrangement joins TRBV18 to TRBJ2-7, with 8 bases matching TRBD2. Germline CDR1 reads KGHSH; CDR2 reads LQKENI. V lost 3 bases and J lost 7; bases outside the gene matches: 2. CDR3 length equals 12 residues. CDR3 DNA sequence: TGTGCCAGCTCACCGGGACTAGGAGAGCAGTACTTC. Translation: CASSPGLGEQYF.

The chain uses TRBV3-1 and TRBJ2-7, with TRBD1 identical over 7 bases. The ends lost 4 bases at V and 3 bases at J; junction bases unmatched: 6. Germline loops: CDR1 LGHDT, CDR2 YNNKEL (reference sequence). CDR3 length: 14 amino acids. The CDR3 coding sequence is TGTGCCAGCAGCCGGAATTGGGACAGCTACGAGCAGTACTTC. It is translated as CASSRNWDSYEQYF.

Note on this clonotype: The junction departs from the called germline gene at one end, perhaps through a read error. This chain links TRBV7-9 with TRBJ2-1, with D hard to call. Germline CDR1 SEHNR, CDR2 FQNEAQ (reference sequence). The CDR3 is made up of 13 amino acids. The CDR3 here is CASSSDAYNEQLF. As DNA, the CDR3 is TGTGCCAGCAGCTCGGACGCTTACAATGAGCAGCTCTTC.

The chain joins TRBV20-1 to TRBJ2-1; D ambiguous. V lost 6 bases and J lost 1, with 13 bases in between. The germline gives CDR1 DFQATT, CDR2 SNEGSKA (reference sequence). The CDR3 is 14 amino acids. CDR3: CSAIEPRSYNEQFF. CDR3 sequence (DNA): TGCAGTGCCATCGAGCCCAGATCCTACAATGAGCAGTTCTTC.

DNA for the CDR3: TGTGCCAGCCGGTTCCAGGGGCTGAGCCCTGAAGCTTTCTTT. Its protein is CASRFQGLSPEAFF. This rearrangement joins TRBV19 to TRBJ1-1, with D maybe TRBD1 (6 bases). V lost 9 bases and J 6 bases, leaving 20 bases between the germline ends. The CDR3 has 14 residues. Per the germline V gene, CDR1 is LNHDA and CDR2 is SQIVND (reference sequence).

The chain has TRBV7-3 and TRBJ1-2; 8 bases align to TRBD1. V lost 5 bases to trimming and J lost 6 bases; unmatched junction nucleotides: 20. The CDR3 covers 18 residues. Germline values: CDR1 SGHTA, CDR2 FQGTGA. The CDR3 coding sequence is TGTGCCAGCAGCCCGTTTTCCAGACAGGGGATGCCTTTGGATGGCTACACCTTC. Encoded protein: CASSPFSRQGMPLDGYTF.